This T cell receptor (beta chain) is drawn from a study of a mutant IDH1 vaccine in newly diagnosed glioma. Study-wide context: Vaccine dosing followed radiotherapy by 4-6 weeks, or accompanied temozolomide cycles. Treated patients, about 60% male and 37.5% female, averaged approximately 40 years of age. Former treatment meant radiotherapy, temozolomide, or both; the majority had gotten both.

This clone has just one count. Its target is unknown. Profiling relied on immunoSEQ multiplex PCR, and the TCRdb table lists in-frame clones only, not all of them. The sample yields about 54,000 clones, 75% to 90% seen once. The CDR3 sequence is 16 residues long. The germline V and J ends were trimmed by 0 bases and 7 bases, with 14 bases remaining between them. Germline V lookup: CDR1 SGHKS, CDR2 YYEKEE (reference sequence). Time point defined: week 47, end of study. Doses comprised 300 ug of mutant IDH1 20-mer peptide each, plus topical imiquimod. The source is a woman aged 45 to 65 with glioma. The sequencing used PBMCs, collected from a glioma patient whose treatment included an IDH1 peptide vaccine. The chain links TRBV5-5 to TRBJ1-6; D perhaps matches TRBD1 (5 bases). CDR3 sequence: CASSLAPGTLNSPLHF. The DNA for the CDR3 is TGTGCCAGCAGCTTGGCGCCCGGGACCTTAAATTCACCCCTCCACTTT.